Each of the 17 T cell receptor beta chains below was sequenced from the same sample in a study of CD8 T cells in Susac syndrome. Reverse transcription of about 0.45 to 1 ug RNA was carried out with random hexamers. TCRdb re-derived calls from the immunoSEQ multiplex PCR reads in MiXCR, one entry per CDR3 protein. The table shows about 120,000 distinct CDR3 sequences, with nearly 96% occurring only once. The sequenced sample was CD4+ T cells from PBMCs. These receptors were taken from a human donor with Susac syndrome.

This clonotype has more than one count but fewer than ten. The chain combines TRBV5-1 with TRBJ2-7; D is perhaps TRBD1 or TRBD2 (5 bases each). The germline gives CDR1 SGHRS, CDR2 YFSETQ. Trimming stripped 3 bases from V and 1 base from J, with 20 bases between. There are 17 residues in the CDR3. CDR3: CASSYNLGTPGSYEQYF. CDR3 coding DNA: TGCGCCAGCAGCTATAACCTAGGGACGCCCGGATCCTACGAGCAGTACTTC. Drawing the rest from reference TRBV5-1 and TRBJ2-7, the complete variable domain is KAGVTQTPRYLIKTRGQQVTLSCSPISGHRSVSWYQQTPGQGLQFLFEYFSETQRNKGNFPGRFSGRQFSNSRSEMNVSTLELGDSALYLCASSYNLGTPGSYEQYFGPGTRLTVT.

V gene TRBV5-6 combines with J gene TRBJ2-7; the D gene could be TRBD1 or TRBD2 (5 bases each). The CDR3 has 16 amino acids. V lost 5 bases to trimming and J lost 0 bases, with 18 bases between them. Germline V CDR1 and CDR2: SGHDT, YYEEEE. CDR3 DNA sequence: TGTGCCAGCAGTCAATCTCCGGGACGGAGCTCCTACGAGCAGTACTTC. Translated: CASSQSPGRSSYEQYF.

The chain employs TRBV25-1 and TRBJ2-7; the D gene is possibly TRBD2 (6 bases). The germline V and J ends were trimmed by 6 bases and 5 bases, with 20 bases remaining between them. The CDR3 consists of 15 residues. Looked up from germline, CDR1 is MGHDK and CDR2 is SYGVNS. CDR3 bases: TGTGCCAGCAGCCGACAACTAGCACTCAGGGACGAGCAGTACTTC. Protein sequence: CASSRQLALRDEQYF.

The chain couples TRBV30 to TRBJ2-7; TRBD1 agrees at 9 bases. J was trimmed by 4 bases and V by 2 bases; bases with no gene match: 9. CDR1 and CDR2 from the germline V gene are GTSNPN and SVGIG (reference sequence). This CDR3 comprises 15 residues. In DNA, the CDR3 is TGTGCCTGGAGTCGAAGGGGGACAGGGCTTTACGAGCAGTACTTC. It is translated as CAWSRRGTGLYEQYF.

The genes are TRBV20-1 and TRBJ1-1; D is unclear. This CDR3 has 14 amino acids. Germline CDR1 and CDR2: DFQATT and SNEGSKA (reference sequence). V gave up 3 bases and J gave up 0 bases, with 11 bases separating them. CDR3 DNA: TGCAGTGCTAGTCCTTTGAACATGAACACTGAAGCTTTCTTT. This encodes CSASPLNMNTEAFF.

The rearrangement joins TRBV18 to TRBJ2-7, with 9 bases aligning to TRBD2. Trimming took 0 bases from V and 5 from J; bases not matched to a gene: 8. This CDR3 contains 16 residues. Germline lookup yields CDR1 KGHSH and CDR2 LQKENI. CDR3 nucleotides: TGTGCCAGCTCACCACCGAGTTTAGCGGGAGTACACGAGCAGTACTTC. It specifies CASSPPSLAGVHEQYF.

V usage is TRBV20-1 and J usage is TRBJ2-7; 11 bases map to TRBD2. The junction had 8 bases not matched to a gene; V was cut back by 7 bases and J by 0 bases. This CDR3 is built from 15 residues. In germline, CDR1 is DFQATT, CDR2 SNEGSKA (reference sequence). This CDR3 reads CSVQAGTSGSYEQYF. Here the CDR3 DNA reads TGCAGTGTGCAGGCTGGGACTAGCGGCTCCTACGAGCAGTACTTC.

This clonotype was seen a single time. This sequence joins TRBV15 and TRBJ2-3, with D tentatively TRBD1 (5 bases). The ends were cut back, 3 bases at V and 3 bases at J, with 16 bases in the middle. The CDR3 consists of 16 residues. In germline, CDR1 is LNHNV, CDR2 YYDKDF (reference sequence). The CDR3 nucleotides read TGTGCCACCAGCAGCCTGACAGTCCCCGGAACAGATACGCAGTATTTT. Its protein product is CATSSLTVPGTDTQYF.

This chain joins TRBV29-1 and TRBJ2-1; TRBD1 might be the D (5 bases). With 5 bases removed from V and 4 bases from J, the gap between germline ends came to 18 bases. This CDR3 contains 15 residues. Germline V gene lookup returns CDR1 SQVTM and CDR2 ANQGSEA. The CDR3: CSVLQDTPRYNEQFF. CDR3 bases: TGCAGCGTTTTGCAGGACACCCCCCGATACAATGAGCAGTTCTTC.

Here the CDR3 reads CASSQAPQGSGETQYF. The CDR3 DNA is TGTGCCAGCAGCCAGGCACCACAGGGGAGCGGAGAGACCCAGTACTTC. The chain is built from TRBV4-2 and TRBJ2-5, with 7 bases identical to TRBD1. This CDR3 has 16 residues. CDR1 is LGHNA, CDR2 YNFKEQ, per germline. Germline trimming cut 3 bases from V and 4 bases from J; bases unmatched to any gene: 11.

The CDR3 DNA is TGTGCCAGCAGCCAAGGGGACAGGGGGCCGAGCGGGGAGCTGTTTTTT. This codes for CASSQGDRGPSGELFF. This chain joins TRBV3-1 and TRBJ2-2, with TRBD1 matching over 12 bases. Per germline, CDR1 LGHDT and CDR2 YNNKEL (reference sequence). The CDR3 is 16 residues long. After removal of 1 base from V and 7 bases from J, the junction contained 4 bases not matched to a gene.

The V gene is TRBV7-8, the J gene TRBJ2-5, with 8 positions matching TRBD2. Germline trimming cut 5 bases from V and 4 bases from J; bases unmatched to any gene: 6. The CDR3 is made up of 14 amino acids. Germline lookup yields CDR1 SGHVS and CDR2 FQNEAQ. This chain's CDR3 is CASSTRLALETQYF. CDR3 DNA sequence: TGTGCCAGCAGCACCCGACTAGCGTTAGAGACCCAGTACTTC.

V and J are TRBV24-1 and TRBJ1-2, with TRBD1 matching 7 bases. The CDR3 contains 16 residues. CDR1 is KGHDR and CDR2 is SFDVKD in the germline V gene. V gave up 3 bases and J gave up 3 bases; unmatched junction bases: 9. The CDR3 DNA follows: TGTGCCACCAGTGATCATAGGACAGGATCCGACTATGGCTACACCTTC. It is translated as CATSDHRTGSDYGYTF.

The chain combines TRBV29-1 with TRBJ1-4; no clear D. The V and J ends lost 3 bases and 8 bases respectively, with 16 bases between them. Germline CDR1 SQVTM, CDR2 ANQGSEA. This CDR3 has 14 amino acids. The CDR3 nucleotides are TGCAGCGTTGATGATGGTTCGGGCGGCGAAAAACTGTTTTTT. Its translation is CSVDDGSGGEKLFF.

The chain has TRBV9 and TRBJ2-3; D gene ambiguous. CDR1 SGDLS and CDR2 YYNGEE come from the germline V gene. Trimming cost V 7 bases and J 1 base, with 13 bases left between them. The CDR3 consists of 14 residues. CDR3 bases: TGTGCCAGCCGAACCGGACCCGGCACAGATACGCAGTATTTT. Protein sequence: CASRTGPGTDTQYF. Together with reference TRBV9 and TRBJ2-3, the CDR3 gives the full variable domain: DSGVTQTPKHLITATGQRVTLRCSPRSGDLSVYWYQQSLDQGLQFLIQYYNGEERAKGNILERFSAQQFPDLHSELNLSSLELGDSALYFCASRTGPGTDTQYFGPGTRLTVL.

In DNA form, the CDR3 reads TGTGCCAGCAGTGAAATAGATACCAAATATGGCTACACCTTC. Translating gives CASSEIDTKYGYTF. The chain employs TRBV2 and TRBJ1-2, with D hard to call. Between the trimmed V and J ends, which lost 2 bases and 5 bases, there was a span of 12 bases. The CDR3 is made up of 14 amino acids. Germline CDR1 SNHLY, CDR2 FYNNEI. The full variable domain, rest sourced from reference TRBV2 and TRBJ1-2, is EPEVTQTPSHQVTQMGQEVILRCVPISNHLYFYWYRQILGQKVEFLVSFYNNEISEKSEIFDDQFSVERPDGSNFTLKIRSTKLEDSAMYFCASSEIDTKYGYTFGSGTRLTVV.

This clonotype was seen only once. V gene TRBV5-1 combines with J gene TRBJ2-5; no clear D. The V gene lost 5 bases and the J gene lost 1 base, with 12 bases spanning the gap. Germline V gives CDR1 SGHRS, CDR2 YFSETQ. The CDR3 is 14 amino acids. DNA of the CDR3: TGCGCCAGCAGGAGTTTCTGGGCCCAAGAGACCCAGTACTTC. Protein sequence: CASRSFWAQETQYF.